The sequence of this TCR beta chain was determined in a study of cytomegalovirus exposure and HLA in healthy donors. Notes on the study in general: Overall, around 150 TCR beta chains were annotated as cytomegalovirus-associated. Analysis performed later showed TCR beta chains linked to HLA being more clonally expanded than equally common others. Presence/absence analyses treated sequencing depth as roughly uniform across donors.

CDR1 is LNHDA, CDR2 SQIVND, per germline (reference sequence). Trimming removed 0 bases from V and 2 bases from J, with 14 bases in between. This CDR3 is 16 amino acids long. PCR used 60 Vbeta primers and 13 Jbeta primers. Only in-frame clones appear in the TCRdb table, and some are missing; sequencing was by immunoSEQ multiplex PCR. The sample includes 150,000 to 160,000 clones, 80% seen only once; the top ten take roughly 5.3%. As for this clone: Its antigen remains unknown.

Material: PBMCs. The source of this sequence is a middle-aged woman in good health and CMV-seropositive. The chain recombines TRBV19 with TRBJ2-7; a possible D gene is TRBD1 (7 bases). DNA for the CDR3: TGTGCCAGTAGTATAGAGGGGGGAAGGGGGCCCTACGAGCAGTACTTC. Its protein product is CASSIEGGRGPYEQYF.